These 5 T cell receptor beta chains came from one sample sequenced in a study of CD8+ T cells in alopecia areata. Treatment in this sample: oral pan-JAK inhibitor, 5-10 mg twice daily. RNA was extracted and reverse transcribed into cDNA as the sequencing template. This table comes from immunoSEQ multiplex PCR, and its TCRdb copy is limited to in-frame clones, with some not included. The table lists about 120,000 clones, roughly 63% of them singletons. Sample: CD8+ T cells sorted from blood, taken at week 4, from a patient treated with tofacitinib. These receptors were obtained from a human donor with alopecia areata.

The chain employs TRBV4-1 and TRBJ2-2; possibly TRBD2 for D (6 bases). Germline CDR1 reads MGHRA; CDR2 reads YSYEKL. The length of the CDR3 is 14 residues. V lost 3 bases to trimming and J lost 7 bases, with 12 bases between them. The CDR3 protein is CASSQRGGIGELFF. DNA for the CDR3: TGCGCCAGCAGCCAGCGGGGCGGAATCGGGGAGCTGTTTTTT.

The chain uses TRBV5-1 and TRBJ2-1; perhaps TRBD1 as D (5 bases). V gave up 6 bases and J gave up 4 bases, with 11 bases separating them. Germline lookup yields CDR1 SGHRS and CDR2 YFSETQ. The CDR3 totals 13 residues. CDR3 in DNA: TGCGCCAGCACCGCCACAGGATACAATGAGCAGTTCTTC. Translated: CASTATGYNEQFF.

CDR3 amino acids: CASNHRRNNSPLHF. Written as DNA, the CDR3 is TGTGCCAGCAACCACAGACGAAATAATTCACCCCTCCACTTT. The genes are TRBV11-2 and TRBJ1-6, with D unclear. This CDR3 has 14 residues. The V end was cut by 7 bases, the J end by 5 bases, with 12 bases between. Germline V gene data show CDR1 as SGHAT and CDR2 as FQNNGV.

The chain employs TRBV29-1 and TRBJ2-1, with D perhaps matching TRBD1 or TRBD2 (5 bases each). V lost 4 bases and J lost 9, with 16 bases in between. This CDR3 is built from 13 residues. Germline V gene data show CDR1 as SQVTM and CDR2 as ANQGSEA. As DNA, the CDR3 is TGCAGCGTTGGGGGAGCGGAAGGGGTTGAGCAGTTCTTC. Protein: CSVGGAEGVEQFF.

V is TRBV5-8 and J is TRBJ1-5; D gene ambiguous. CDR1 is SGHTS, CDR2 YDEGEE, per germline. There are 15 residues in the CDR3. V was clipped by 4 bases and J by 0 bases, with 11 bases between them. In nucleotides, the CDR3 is TGTGCCAGCAGCCGTCTTCGGGATAGCAATCAGCCCCAGCATTTT. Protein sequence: CASSRLRDSNQPQHF.